This T cell receptor (beta chain) was documented in a study of blood T cell repertoires in COVID-19 (dated by TCRdb to about 2020). Regarding the research as a whole: Collaborator samples came from the United States, Italy and Spain and covered acute and convalescent phases of COVID-19. Where available, HLA class I and class II types were taken from metadata supplied by the sample provider and were not determined by assay-based typing. The material from the prospective study consisted of cDNA or gDNA derived from T cells, B-cell-depleted T cells, or PBMCs. Sample metadata almost always included a de-identified subject ID, COVID-19 status, age in years and sex. The dataset comprised deeply sampled blood TCRbeta repertoires from subjects exposed to, actively infected with, or recovered from COVID-19. A freely available public database, intended as a resource for researchers studying the immune response to SARS-CoV-2, is where the repertoires were released. The samples were drawn from two sources: the first 160 participants of the ongoing ImmuneRACE study, and fewer than 1,500 subjects contributed by 6 global collaborators. What the authors observed across the whole study: How much clinical and demographic metadata was included differed by source and by participant, and the metadata was provided uncurated.

The CDR3 starts with the cysteine, ends with the phenylalanine, and has 12 residues. Here the CDR3 DNA is all that survives: 36 bases in frame from base 1. The germline V gene gives CDR1 as LGHNT and CDR2 as FRNRAP. V is pared back by 2 bases and J by 7 bases, with 8 bases lying between the germline termini. TCRbeta CDR3 regions were amplified from genomic DNA by means of the immunoSEQ Assay, a bias-controlled multiplex PCR. Per the source publication's procedure: Nucleated cell counts per sample were estimated from amplification of reference gene primers within the assay. To quantify the absolute abundance of each unique TCRbeta CDR3 rearrangement, sequence reads were collapsed and filtered. For each sample, productive Simpson clonality was calculated as the square root of Simpson's diversity index across productive rearrangements. TCRdb mirrors the immuneACCESS table, restricted to in-frame sequences. Some clones are absent from its copies; in checked studies, under half trace to an unresolved V gene, and the reason for the others is unknown. V and J calls plus clone size are reproduced from that table; the DNA served to infer D and trimming. The sample table shows under 100,000 clones, and about 90% are seen once. Approximately 4.2% of the sample is taken by the ten largest.

Collaborating institutions collected whole blood in K2EDTA tubes following their own protocols. For TCRbeta analysis, collaborators shipped samples as frozen whole blood, isolated PBMCs, or DNA extracted from either of those sample types. Of note for this clone: Its antigen remains unidentified. No clone much larger than this one lies a single base away; base qualities are absent.

The chain couples TRBV12-5 to TRBJ1-1, with no D gene named confidently. The receptor's source is a man aged 50-59 years with active COVID-19. Specimen: peripheral blood. This receptor carries the CDR3 CASGLLSSEAFF. The nucleotides are TGTGCTAGTGGTTTGCTTAGTAGTGAAGCTTTCTTT. The full variable domain, completed from the reference TRBV12-5 and TRBJ1-1 proteins outside the CDR3, reads DARVTQTPRHKVTEMGQEVTMRCQPILGHNTVFWYRQTMMQGLELLAYFRNRAPLDDSGMPKDRFSAEMPDATLATLKIQPSEPRDSAVYFCASGLLSSEAFFGQGTRLTVV.